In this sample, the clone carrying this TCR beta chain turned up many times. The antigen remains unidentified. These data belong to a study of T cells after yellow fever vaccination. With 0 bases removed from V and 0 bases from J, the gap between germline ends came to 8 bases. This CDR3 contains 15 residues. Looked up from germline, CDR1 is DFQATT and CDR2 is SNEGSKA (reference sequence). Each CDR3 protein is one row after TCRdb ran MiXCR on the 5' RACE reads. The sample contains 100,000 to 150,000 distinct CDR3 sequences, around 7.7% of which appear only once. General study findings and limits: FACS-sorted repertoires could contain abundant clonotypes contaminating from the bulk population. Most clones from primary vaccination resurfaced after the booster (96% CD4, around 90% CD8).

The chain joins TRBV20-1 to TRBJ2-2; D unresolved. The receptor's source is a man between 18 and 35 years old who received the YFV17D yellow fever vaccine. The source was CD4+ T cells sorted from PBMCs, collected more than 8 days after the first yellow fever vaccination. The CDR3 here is CSARDPQSNTGELFF. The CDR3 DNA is TGCAGTGCTAGAGATCCCCAATCGAACACCGGGGAGCTGTTTTTT.